The source of this T cell receptor (beta chain) is a study of blood T cell repertoires in COVID-19. Study in general: The origin of the acute and convalescent COVID-19 samples was the United States, Italy and Spain. Nucleic acid was either cDNA or gDNA, and it came from T cells, B-cell-depleted T cells, or PBMCs.

Sequenced by immunoSEQ multiplex PCR; TCRdb stores in-frame clones only, minus some. Of some 350,000 clones in the sample, around 80% were seen once. Germline V CDR1 and CDR2: LNHDA, SQIVND (reference sequence). The CDR3 contains 14 residues. The ends were cut back, 6 bases at V and 3 bases at J, with 14 bases in the middle. The chain uses TRBV19 and TRBJ2-5, with D possibly TRBD2 on 5 matching bases. The sample was peripheral blood. This clonotype was obtained from a man aged 25 to 40 with active or convalescent COVID-19. The CDR3 nucleotides read TGTGCCAGTAGACCTAGGGTCGGGGAAGAGACCCAGTACTTC. Its protein product is CASRPRVGEETQYF. Filled out from reference TRBV19 and TRBJ2-5, the complete variable domain reads DGGITQSPKYLFRKEGQNVTLSCEQNLNHDAMYWYRQDPGQGLRLIYYSQIVNDFQKGDIAEGYSVSREKKESFPLTVTSAQKNPTAFYLCASRPRVGEETQYFGPGTRLLVL.